Detailed here is one T cell receptor (beta chain). Its specificity is not known. Use of 60 Vbeta and 13 Jbeta primers characterized the PCR. Per the original data handling: Roughly 11 million of the 80 million or so unique TCR beta chains counted in a later analysis were shared. Here immunoSEQ multiplex PCR was the method, and the copy in TCRdb shows in-frame clones only, minus some. V and J calls and clone size are copied from that table; D and trimming were computed from the DNA. The repertoire table contains about 130,000 clones. Germline assignment: CDR1 SGDLS and CDR2 YYNGEE. The CDR3 totals 16 residues. Losses at the gene ends were 3 bases for V and 8 bases for J; bases not matched to a gene: 12. The data were obtained in a study of cytomegalovirus exposure and HLA in healthy donors. General study points: The study recorded 150 to 200 TCR beta chains that were cytomegalovirus-associated.

The chain joins TRBV9 to TRBJ2-1; 9 positions match TRBD1. Input material: PBMCs. This TCR derives from a man aged 18-30 years in good health and CMV-seronegative. In DNA form, the CDR3 reads TGTGCCAGCAGCGCGTGGGGACAGGGCTCAAAAGATGAGCAGTTCTTC. It codes for CASSAWGQGSKDEQFF. Looking up the rest from reference TRBV9 and TRBJ2-1 gives the full variable domain: DSGVTQTPKHLITATGQRVTLRCSPRSGDLSVYWYQQSLDQGLQFLIQYYNGEERAKGNILERFSAQQFPDLHSELNLSSLELGDSALYFCASSAWGQGSKDEQFFGPGTRLTVL.